This record covers a single TCR beta chain. Study members were between roughly 18 and 100 years old and lived in 20 to 30 US regions. Cohorts were determined from participant-reported clinical history. Germline V lookup: CDR1 SGHRS, CDR2 YFSETQ. CDR3 length: 15 amino acids. Trimming removed 3 bases from V and 4 bases from J; junction bases left unmatched: 6. This record comes from a study of blood T cell repertoires in COVID-19. Study-wide context: The analysed material was cDNA or gDNA that came from T cells, B-cell-depleted T cells, or PBMCs.

Under the authors' procedure: Reference gene primer amplification yielded estimated nucleated cell counts. The assay was immunoSEQ multiplex PCR, and TCRdb's table has in-frame clones only and misses some. The V and J calls and clone size come from that table; D and trimming were worked out from the DNA. The sample lists some 190,000 clones, 84% occurring once. The chain carries TRBV5-1 and TRBJ2-1; 8 nucleotides match TRBD2. Source material: PBMCs or T cells enriched from blood (not recorded which). This clonotype originated in a young woman who had been exposed to COVID-19. The CDR3 loop reads CASSSAGALYNEQFF. CDR3 nucleotide sequence: TGCGCCAGCAGCTCAGCGGGGGCCCTTTACAATGAGCAGTTCTTC.